What follows describes a single TCR beta chain. The sample comes from a study of T cell changes during pregnancy in multiple sclerosis. The assay was immunoSEQ multiplex PCR, and TCRdb's table has in-frame clones only and misses some. This sample has 45,000 to 55,000 clones, with around 92% found just once. The germline gives CDR1 LGHNA, CDR2 YSLEER. Trimming cost V 4 bases and J 6 bases; bases outside gene matches: 11. This CDR3 has 16 amino acids. The V gene is TRBV4-3, the J gene TRBJ2-3; 9 bases fit TRBD1. The specimen comprised CD4+ T cells from peripheral blood mononuclear cells, sampled after pregnancy. The origin of this receptor is a female donor in good health, enrolled as a control in a pregnancy study. CDR3 sequence: CASSPAGTGWMDTQYF. The CDR3 DNA is TGCGCCAGCAGCCCTGCCGGGACAGGGTGGATGGATACGCAGTATTTT.